The sequence of this T cell receptor (beta chain) was determined in a study of OX40 agonist ivuxolimab in advanced cancers. A note on the overall study: Ivuxolimab, which targeted the costimulatory receptor OX40 (CD134), was an agonistic, fully human IgG2 monoclonal antibody. The paper describes the monotherapy dose-escalation part (N = 52 patients) of the phase I trial of ivuxolimab. Prior anti-PD-1, anti-PD-L1 or anti-CTLA-4 therapy was permitted, and 40% to 50% of dose-escalation patients had received checkpoint inhibitors. The point of sequencing TCRbeta in the periphery was to test whether ivuxolimab changed TCR sequence diversity and drove clonal T-cell expansion. A male proportion of around 81% and a mean age of 60 years, ranging from roughly 23 to 90, were recorded for the dose-escalation cohort. Among the roughly 50 dose-escalation patients, some 19 had hepatocellular carcinoma, some 15 melanoma, 9 renal cell carcinoma and 9 head and neck cancer. Intravenous ivuxolimab was administered to patients every 2 weeks at six dose levels: 0.01, 0.1, 0.3, 1.5, 3 and 10 mg/kg. Three dose-escalation patients achieved partial responses, one with hepatocellular carcinoma and two with cutaneous melanoma.

For sequencing of the TCRbeta CDR3 region, genomic DNA was extracted from the sorted cells. The immunoSEQ Assay was used for sequencing of TCRbeta CDR3 regions. This is the immuneACCESS table as TCRdb keeps it, with only in-frame sequences that have V and J called. A part of the clones is gone; compared with another copy, unresolved V genes explain less than half, and the rest is unexplained. The sample table shows over 60,000 clones, and 75% to 90% are seen once. About 0.94% of the sample lies in the top ten. The trial excluded patients who had a history of autoimmune disease or who were on systemic immunosuppression. In every dose cohort, peripheral blood was drawn for TCR sequencing at baseline, cycle 4 day 1, and cycle 7 day 1. The samples were drawn from a first-in-human, open-label, multicenter phase I dose-escalation trial of ivuxolimab. Adults with locally advanced or metastatic head and neck squamous cell, hepatocellular, melanoma or renal cell carcinoma were enrolled in the trial. Before TCR sequencing, CD4+ T cells and CD8+ T cells were sorted from peripheral blood as separate populations.

Points on this clone: Its antigen specificity is not known. Base qualities are not recorded, but no much larger clone differs from it by a single base.

From cysteine to phenylalanine, the CDR3 is 15 amino acids long. Only the CDR3 region is kept as DNA, spanning 45 bases read in frame from base 1. Via the germline V gene, CDR1 is MDHEN and CDR2 SYDVKM. The junction shows trimming of 5 bases on V and 6 bases on J, and the gene matches do not reach 8 bases of it. The research as a whole found: Low levels of normalized T-cell clonal expansion were also seen in some patients who did not respond. After ivuxolimab, CD8+ T cells had more expanded clones than CD4+ T cells on average. In partial responders in the 0.1-3.0 mg/kg groups, normalized peripheral clonal expansion was found to be among the lowest, especially among CD8+ T cells. The antigen specificity of the clonally expanded peripheral T cells was not determined. At doses of 0.1 to 3.0 mg/kg, clonal expansion of both CD4+ and CD8+ T cells in blood was seen between baseline and week 6.

This receptor was taken from an adult with an advanced solid tumor such as melanoma, head and neck, liver or kidney cancer. The sequenced sample was CD4+ or CD8+ T cells sorted from blood, obtained in a trial of the OX40 agonist ivuxolimab. The chain was built from TRBV28 and TRBJ2-3, with 10 central nucleotides matching TRBD2. CDR3 sequence: CASSHQAGGQDTQYF. The nucleotide sequence reads TGTGCCAGCAGTCACCAAGCGGGGGGGCAGGATACGCAGTATTTT. The reference TRBV28 and TRBJ2-3 proteins fill in what lies around the CDR3, so the full variable domain reads DVKVTQSSRYLVKRTGEKVFLECVQDMDHENMFWYRQDPGLGLRLIYFSYDVKMKEKGDIPEGYSVSREKKERFSLILESASTNQTSMYLCASSHQAGGQDTQYFGPGTRLTVL.